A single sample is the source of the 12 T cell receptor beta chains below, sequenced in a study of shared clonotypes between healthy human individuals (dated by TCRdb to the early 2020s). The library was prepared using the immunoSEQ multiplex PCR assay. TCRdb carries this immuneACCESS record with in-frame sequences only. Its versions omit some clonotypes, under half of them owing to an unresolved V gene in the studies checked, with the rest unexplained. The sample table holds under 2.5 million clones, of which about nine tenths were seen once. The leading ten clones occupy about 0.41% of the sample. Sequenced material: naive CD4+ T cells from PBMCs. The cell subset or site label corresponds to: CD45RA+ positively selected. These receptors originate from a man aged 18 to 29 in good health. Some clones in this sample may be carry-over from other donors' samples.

The CDR3 spells CASTADNEQYF. The DNA for the CDR3 is TGTGCCAGCACCGCCGATAACGAGCAGTACTTC. The chain joins TRBV6-1 to TRBJ2-7; D gene ambiguous. The CDR3 has 11 residues. Trimming pared 7 bases from V and 5 bases from J, leaving 9 bases between. Per the germline V gene, CDR1 is MNHNS and CDR2 is SASEGT.

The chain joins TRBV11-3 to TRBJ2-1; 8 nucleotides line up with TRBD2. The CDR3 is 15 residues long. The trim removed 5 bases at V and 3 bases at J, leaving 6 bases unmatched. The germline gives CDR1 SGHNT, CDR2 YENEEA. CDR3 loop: CASSPPGGHYNEQFF. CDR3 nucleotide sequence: TGTGCCAGCAGCCCGCCGGGAGGGCACTACAATGAGCAGTTCTTC.

The chain's CDR3 is CSVLGASGSYTQYF. Written as DNA, the CDR3 is TGCAGCGTTTTGGGGGCTAGCGGGAGCTATACGCAGTATTTT. This sequence joins TRBV29-1 and TRBJ2-3; 10 positions agree with TRBD2. V trimming: 5 bases; J trimming: 7 bases; junction bases outside the gene matches: 9. Looked up from germline, CDR1 is SQVTM and CDR2 is ANQGSEA. The CDR3 has 14 residues.

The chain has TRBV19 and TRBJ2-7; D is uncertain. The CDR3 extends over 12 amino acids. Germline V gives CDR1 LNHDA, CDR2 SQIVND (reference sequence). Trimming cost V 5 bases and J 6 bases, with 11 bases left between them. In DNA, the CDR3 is TGTGCCAGTAGTCTGAGGTACGGCGAGCAGTACTTC. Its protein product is CASSLRYGEQYF. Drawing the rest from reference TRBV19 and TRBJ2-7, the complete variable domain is DGGITQSPKYLFRKEGQNVTLSCEQNLNHDAMYWYRQDPGQGLRLIYYSQIVNDFQKGDIAEGYSVSREKKESFPLTVTSAQKNPTAFYLCASSLRYGEQYFGPGTRLTVT.

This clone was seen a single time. CDR3 loop: CASSLGSGRSNEQFF. In DNA, the CDR3 is TGTGCCAGCAGCTTAGGGAGCGGGAGGTCCAATGAGCAGTTCTTC. V and J are TRBV7-7 and TRBJ2-1; 9 nucleotides line up with TRBD2. CDR1 is SSHAT and CDR2 is FNYEAQ in the germline V gene (reference sequence). The J segment lost 6 bases and the V segment lost 1 base, leaving 4 bases of the junction unmatched. The CDR3 spans 15 residues. The full variable domain, with the rest looked up from reference TRBV7-7 and TRBJ2-1, is GAGVSQSPRYKVTKRGQDVTLRCDPISSHATLYWYQQALGQGPEFLTYFNYEAQPDKSGLPSDRFSAERPEGSISTLTIQRTEQRDSAMYRCASSLGSGRSNEQFFGPGTRLTVL.

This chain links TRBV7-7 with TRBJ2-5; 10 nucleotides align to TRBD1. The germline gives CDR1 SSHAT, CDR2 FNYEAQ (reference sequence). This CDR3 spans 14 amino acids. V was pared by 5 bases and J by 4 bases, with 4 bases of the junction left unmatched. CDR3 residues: CASSNRDRGETQYF. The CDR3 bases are TGTGCCAGCAGCAACCGGGACAGGGGAGAGACCCAGTACTTC.

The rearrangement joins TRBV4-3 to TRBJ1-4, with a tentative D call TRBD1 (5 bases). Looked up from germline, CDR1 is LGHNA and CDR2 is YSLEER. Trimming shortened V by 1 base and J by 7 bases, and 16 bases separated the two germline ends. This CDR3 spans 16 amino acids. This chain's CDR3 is CASSQVRAGRGEKLFF. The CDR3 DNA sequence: TGCGCCAGCAGCCAAGTACGAGCGGGGAGGGGTGAAAAACTGTTTTTT.

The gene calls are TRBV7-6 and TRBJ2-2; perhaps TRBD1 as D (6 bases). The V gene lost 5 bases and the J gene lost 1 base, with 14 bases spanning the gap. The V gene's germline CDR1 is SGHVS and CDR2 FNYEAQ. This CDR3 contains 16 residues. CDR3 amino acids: CASSVSQGRNTGELFF. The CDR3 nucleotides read TGTGCCAGCAGCGTATCGCAGGGGAGGAACACCGGGGAGCTGTTTTTT.

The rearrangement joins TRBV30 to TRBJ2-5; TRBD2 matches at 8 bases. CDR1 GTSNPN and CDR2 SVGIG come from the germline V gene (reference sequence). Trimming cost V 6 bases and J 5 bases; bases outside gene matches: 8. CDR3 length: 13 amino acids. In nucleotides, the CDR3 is TGTGCCTGCTCCGGGACTAGTCACGAGACCCAGTACTTC. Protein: CACSGTSHETQYF.

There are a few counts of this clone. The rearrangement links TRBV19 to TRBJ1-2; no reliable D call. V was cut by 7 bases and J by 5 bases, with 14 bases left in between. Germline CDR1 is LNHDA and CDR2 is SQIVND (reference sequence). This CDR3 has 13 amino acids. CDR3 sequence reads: CASTGTTGYGYTF. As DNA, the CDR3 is TGTGCCAGTACGGGAACAACTGGATATGGCTACACCTTC.

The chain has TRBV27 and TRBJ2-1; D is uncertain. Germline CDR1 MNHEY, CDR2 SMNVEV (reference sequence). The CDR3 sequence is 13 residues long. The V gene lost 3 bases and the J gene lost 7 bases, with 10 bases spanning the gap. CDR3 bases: TGTGCCAGCAGTTTGGGAACCGGGAATGAGCAGTTCTTC. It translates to CASSLGTGNEQFF.

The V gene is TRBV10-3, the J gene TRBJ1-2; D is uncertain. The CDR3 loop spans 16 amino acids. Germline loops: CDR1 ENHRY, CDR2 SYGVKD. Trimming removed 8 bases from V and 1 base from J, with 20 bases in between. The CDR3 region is CAIRWQLGALNYGYTF. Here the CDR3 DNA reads TGTGCCATCCGGTGGCAACTCGGTGCCCTTAACTATGGCTACACCTTC.